This TCR beta chain was observed in a study of blood T cells in healthy people across ages. Broader study findings: Both higher diversity and more naive CD4+ cells marked long-lived donors when set against aged donors.

It was with a sample-barcoded 5' primer and a J-beta primer mix that a second PCR of about 6 to 11 cycles was run. The template-switch adaptor was a 5' adaptor with 12 random nucleotides. It tagged each cDNA molecule. Each CDR3 protein is one row after TCRdb ran MiXCR on the 5' RACE reads. Of over 950,000 distinct CDR3 sequences in the sample, just over 50% were seen once. The extraction recovered at least 5 micrograms of total RNA per sample. Deletions cut 5 bases from V and 2 bases from J, with 9 bases between. The CDR3 extends over 12 amino acids. CDR1 is DFQATT, CDR2 SNEGSKA, per germline (reference sequence). Comments on this clonotype: The antigen remains undetermined.

This receptor was obtained from a woman aged 60-70 years in good health. J is TRBJ2-5 and V is TRBV20-1, with D possibly being TRBD2 (5 bases). Sequences were obtained from blood. CDR3 in amino acids: CSAPGFQETQYF. In nucleotides, the CDR3 is TGCAGTGCTCCGGGGTTTCAAGAGACCCAGTACTTC.